The present T cell receptor (beta chain) was sequenced within a study of T cells in Graves' hyperthyroidism and ophthalmopathy. Notes on the study in general: Prediction of ophthalmopathy progression came a median 6.5 months pre-onset.

In this sample, this clonotype turned up many times. No antigen is known for it. CDR1 and CDR2 from the germline V gene are DFQATT and SNEGSKA (reference sequence). The CDR3 extends over 11 amino acids. V shed 3 bases, J shed 7 bases, and the junction held 0 bases outside the gene matches. TCR beta CDR3 regions were amplified from RNA. HTBI primers were employed in a first-round RT-PCR of the TCR CDR3. One entry per CDR3 protein, called by TCRdb with MiXCR from the multiplex PCR reads. The repertoire holds roughly 280,000 distinct CDR3 sequences, with around 20% as singletons. The clonotype originates from a man in his thirties or forties with Graves' ophthalmopathy. V is TRBV20-1 and J is TRBJ2-1, with TRBD1 matching 7 bases. Sequenced sample: blood. CDR3 in DNA: TGCAGTGCTAGCAGGGGGAATGAGCAGTTCTTC. Translated, it gives CSASRGNEQFF.